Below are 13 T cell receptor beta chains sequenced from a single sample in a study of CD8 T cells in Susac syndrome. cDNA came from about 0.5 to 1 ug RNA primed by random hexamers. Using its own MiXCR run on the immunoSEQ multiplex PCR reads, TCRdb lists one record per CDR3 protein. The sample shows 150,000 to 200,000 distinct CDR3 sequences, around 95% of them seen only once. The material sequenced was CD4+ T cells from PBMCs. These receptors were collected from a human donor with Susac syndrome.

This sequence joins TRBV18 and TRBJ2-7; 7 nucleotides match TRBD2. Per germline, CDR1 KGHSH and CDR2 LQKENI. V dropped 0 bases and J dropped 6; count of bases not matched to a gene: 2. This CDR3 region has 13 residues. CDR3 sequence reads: CASSPPGGAEQYF. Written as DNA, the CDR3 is TGTGCCAGCTCACCACCGGGAGGGGCCGAGCAGTACTTC.

CDR3 nucleotides: TGTGCCAGCAGCCGCCAATCACCCCTCCACTTT. The encoded protein is CASSRQSPLHF. This chain links TRBV7-9 with TRBJ1-6; D call uncertain. Trimming removed 5 bases at V and 10 bases at J, with 6 bases between. This CDR3 comprises 11 residues. CDR1 and CDR2 from the germline V gene are SEHNR and FQNEAQ (reference sequence).

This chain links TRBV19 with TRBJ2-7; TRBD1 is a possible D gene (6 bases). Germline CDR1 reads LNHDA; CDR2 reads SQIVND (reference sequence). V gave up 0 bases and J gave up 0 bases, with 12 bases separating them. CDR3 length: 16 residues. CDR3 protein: CASSIETSRGSYEQYV. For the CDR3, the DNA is TGTGCCAGTAGTATAGAAACGTCCAGGGGCTCCTACGAGCAGTACGTC.

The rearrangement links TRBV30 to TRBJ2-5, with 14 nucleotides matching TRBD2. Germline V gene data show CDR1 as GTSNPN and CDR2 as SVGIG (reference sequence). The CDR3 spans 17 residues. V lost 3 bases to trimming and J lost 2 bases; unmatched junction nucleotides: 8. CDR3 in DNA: TGTGCCTGGAGCCCTGGACTAGCGGGAGGAGGTCAAGAGACCCAGTACTTC. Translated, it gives CAWSPGLAGGGQETQYF.

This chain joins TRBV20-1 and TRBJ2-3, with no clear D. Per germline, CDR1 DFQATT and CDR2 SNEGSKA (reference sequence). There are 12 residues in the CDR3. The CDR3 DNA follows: TGCAGCGCACGCCCTTTGTCGGATACGCAGTATTTT. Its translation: CSARPLSDTQYF.

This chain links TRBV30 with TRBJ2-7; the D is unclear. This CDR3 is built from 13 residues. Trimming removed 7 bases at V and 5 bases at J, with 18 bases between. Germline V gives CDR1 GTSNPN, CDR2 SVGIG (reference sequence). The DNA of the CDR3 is TGTGCCTCCACCCGGATGAGTAACGACGAGCAGTACTTC. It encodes CASTRMSNDEQYF.

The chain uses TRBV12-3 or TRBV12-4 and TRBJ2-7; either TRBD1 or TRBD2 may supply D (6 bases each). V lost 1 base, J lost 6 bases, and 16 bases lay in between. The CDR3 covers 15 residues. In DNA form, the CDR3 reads TGTGCCAGCAGTTTAGGTTGGCAGGGGAGGTTCGAGCAGTACTTC. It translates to CASSLGWQGRFEQYF.

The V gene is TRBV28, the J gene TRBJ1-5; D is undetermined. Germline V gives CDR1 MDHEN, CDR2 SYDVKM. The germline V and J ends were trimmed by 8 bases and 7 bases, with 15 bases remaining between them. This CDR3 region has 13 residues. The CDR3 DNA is TGTGCCAGCGGGTTGGGGTTTGGGCAGCCCCAGCATTTT. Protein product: CASGLGFGQPQHF.

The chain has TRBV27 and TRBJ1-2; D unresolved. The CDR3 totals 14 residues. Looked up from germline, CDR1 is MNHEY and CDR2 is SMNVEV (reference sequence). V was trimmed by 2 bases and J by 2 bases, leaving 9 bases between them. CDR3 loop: CASSLPRQNYGYTF. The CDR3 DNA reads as TGTGCCAGCAGTTTACCGCGACAAAACTATGGCTACACCTTC.

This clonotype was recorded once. For the CDR3, the DNA is TGTGCCAGCAGCTTAGTGGGGGGTACGAACACTGAAGCTTTCTTT. Translated, it gives CASSLVGGTNTEAFF. This chain connects TRBV7-2 to TRBJ1-1; the D gene is possibly TRBD1 (5 bases). The V gene's germline CDR1 is SGHTA and CDR2 FQGNSA. Trimming shortened V by 1 base and J by 1 base, and 10 bases separated the two germline ends. The CDR3 totals 15 residues.

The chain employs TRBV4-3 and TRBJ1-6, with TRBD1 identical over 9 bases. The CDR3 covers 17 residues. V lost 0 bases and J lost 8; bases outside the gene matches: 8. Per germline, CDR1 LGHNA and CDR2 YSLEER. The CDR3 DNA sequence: TGCGCCAGCAGCCAAGAGATCCGGGACAGGGTTGATTCACCCCTCCACTTT. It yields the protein CASSQEIRDRVDSPLHF.

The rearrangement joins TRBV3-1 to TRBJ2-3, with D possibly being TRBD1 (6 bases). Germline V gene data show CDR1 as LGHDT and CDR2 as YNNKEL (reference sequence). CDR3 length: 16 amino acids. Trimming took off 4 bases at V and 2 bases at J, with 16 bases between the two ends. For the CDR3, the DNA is TGTGCCAGCAGCCCCCGACAGGTAGCCTTCACAGATACGCAGTATTTT. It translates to CASSPRQVAFTDTQYF.

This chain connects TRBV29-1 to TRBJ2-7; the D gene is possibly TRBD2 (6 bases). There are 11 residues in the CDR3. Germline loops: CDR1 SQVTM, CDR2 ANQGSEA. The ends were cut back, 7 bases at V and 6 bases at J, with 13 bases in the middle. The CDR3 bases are TGCAGCGGCGGGGAAAGGGGCGAGCAGTACTTC. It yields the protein CSGGERGEQYF.